A selection of T cell receptor beta chains follows, all from one sample in a study of a mutant IDH1 vaccine in newly diagnosed glioma. This table comes from immunoSEQ multiplex PCR, and its TCRdb copy is limited to in-frame clones, with some not included. The sample shows under 70,000 clones, about 81% of them seen only once. No antigen has been assigned to these receptors. Sequences were derived from PBMCs, sampled from a glioma patient whose treatment included an IDH1 peptide vaccine. These receptor sequences come from a man in his thirties or forties with glioma. Each CDR3 is given with its conserved first and last residue. The D gene is left open where the match is weak. Size is stated for part of the rows, as once, few or many counts, or as a class when the clone is expanded.

>TRBV6-6|TRBD1|TRBJ1-6|few
CASRTSTGEGLSPLHF
TGTGCCAGCCGCACCTCGACAGGGGAGGGCTTGTCACCCCTCCACTTT
>TRBV15|TRBD1|TRBJ1-1|few
CATSWGTGGTEAFF
TGTGCCACCAGCTGGGGGACAGGGGGGACTGAAGCTTTCTTT
>TRBV9|NA|TRBJ2-1|NA
CASSVAGETYNEQFF
TGTGCCAGCAGCGTAGCAGGGGAAACCTACAATGAGCAGTTCTTC
>TRBV19|NA|TRBJ2-2|NA
CASNHKGFLPGELFF
TGTGCCAGTAATCATAAAGGATTTCTCCCCGGGGAGCTGTTTTTT
>TRBV7-6|TRBD1|TRBJ1-1|few
CASSLVAGQGISVF
TGTGCCAGCAGCTTAGTTGCCGGACAGGGAATATCGGTCTTT
>TRBV25-1|TRBD1|TRBJ1-1|NA
CASSAPIRTGMNTEAFF
TGTGCCAGCAGTGCTCCGATCAGGACAGGAATGAACACTGAAGCTTTCTTT
>TRBV6-6|NA|TRBJ2-7|NA
CASSYSEYEQYF
TGTGCCAGCAGTTACTCGGAATACGAGCAGTACTTC
>TRBV7-8|NA|TRBJ2-7|NA
CASSSRLDPLYEQYF
TGTGCCAGCAGCTCCCGGTTGGACCCCCTCTACGAGCAGTACTTC
>TRBV29-1|NA|TRBJ2-5|NA
CSVFPGEETQYF
TGCAGCGTTTTTCCGGGGGAAGAGACCCAGTACTTC
>TRBV7-9|TRBD1|TRBJ1-2|once
CASSSSGGAGYGYTF
TGTGCCAGCAGCTCCTCAGGGGGCGCAGGCTATGGCTACACCTTC